Detailed here is one T cell receptor (beta chain). This clonotype has only a few counts. The clone's antigen remains unknown. The record has no base qualities; no much larger clone is one base away. These data come from a study of regulatory T cells in long-lasting Graves disease (dated by TCRdb to about 2021). Turning to the overall study: To count as having persistent Graves' disease, a patient had to have received antithyroid drug treatment for over 5 years with TSH receptor autoantibodies remaining persistently positive. The study was conducted in China and was registered as a clinical trial. TCR sequencing covered 13 persistent and approximately 20 newly diagnosed Graves' disease patients, some 33 samples in total. This study used TCR sequencing and RNA sequencing of peripheral blood to compare persistent Graves' disease patients against newly diagnosed Graves' disease patients. Antithyroid drugs had been taken for approximately 10 years on average by persistent Graves' disease patients in the clinical cohort.

The study at large found these results: Sequencing and analysis were restricted to the TCR beta chain. Patients with persistent disease shared more public clonotypes (fewer than 3,000) than newly diagnosed patients did (about 970). As a limitation, the authors acknowledged that the small sample size may reduce accuracy. Persistent disease showed preferential use of TRBV28, TRBJ1-2 and TRBJ2-5, whereas newly diagnosed disease favored TRBV20-1 and TRBJ2-1. Because the primary lesion, thyroid tissue, could not be accessed, the study looked at peripheral blood alone. Compared with newly diagnosed patients, patients with persistent Graves' disease had lower TCR Shannon entropy and fewer highly expanded clones, which suggests clonal expansion.

Preparation of the library involved multiplex PCR. Sequenced using an Illumina HiSeq 4000. iRepertoire HTBI primers and Arm-PCR amplification of CDR3 regions were used to construct TCR beta libraries. Before sequencing, the PCR products went through gel purification. As for how the authors treated the data: A total of 62 TRBV and 14 TRBJ segments were identified across samples and were used for gene usage analysis of CDR3 amino acid clonotypes. COPE and FqMerger were used to merge the filtered high-quality paired reads into contigs. BLAST was used to align contigs to IMGT TRBV, TRBD and TRBJ reference genes, with CDR3 defined following IMGT. Any clonotype with a frequency above 0.1% was counted as a highly expanded clone. Shannon entropy served as the measure of repertoire diversity, while the Gini coefficient captured V-J evenness. A clonotype found in more than one individual was treated as public. The raw public reads went through TCRdb reprocessing: fastp at Q25, MiXCR clone calling, in-frame beta chains kept. Entries that share a CDR3 protein sequence are merged under the most common genes and DNA. It is TCRdb's table, rather than the study itself, that gives the V and J calls and clone size. The sample table contains 300,000 to 350,000 distinct CDR3 sequences; only one count was recorded for 15% to 20% of them. The ten largest clones take up less than 30% of the sample.

The meaning of the sample's time point label: persistent/refractory GD, antithyroid drugs over 5 years with positive TRAb. For both TCR sequencing and RNA sequencing, RNA was extracted from PBMCs using TRIzol. The diagnosis of Graves' disease was made according to American Thyroid Association guidelines. The patients came from an endocrinology department in Xi'an, China. Each patient gave 7 to 9.5 milliliters of peripheral blood, collected in an EDTA anticoagulant tube. Ficoll Paque Plus density gradient separation was used to isolate PBMCs, and no further T cell sorting was performed. An Agilent 2100 Bioanalyzer and agarose gel were used to check RNA quality, while a NanoDrop 2000 measured RNA concentration. V is pared back by 2 bases and J by 0 bases, with 11 bases lying between the germline termini. The germline V gene (reference sequence) supplies CDR1 DFQATT and CDR2 SNEGSKA. The CDR3 covers 15 residues, taking in both the cysteine and the phenylalanine. Solely the CDR3 DNA is kept, with 45 bases framed from the first base.

Here the chain combines TRBV20-1 and TRBJ1-5; the D gene lacks a confident call. The sequences come from peripheral blood mononuclear cells (PBMCs), collected when the disease was refractory, from a patient treated with antithyroid drugs. This clonotype was obtained from a female donor with Graves disease. The nucleotide sequence is given as TGCAGTGCTAGACACCCAGTCAATAGCAATCAGCCCCAGCATTTT. Translated, this gives CSARHPVNSNQPQHF.